The 10 T cell receptor beta chains in this list originate from one sample, sequenced in a study of T cells in women clearing cervical HPV infection. Generated by immunoSEQ multiplex PCR, the TCRdb table keeps only in-frame clones and is missing some. The listing records under 20,000 clones. Sequencing was performed on blood buffy coat. The receptors were sampled from a woman aged 18-69 years with a cervical HPV16 infection that either progressed to CIN3+ or cleared (not recorded which).

On this clone: Coverage ceases 3 residues before the CDR3 finishes, and the germline J gene fills in the end. The chain combines TRBV4-1 with TRBJ1-2; perhaps TRBD1 as D (6 bases). This CDR3 contains 14 residues. Germline values: CDR1 MGHRA, CDR2 YSYEKL. V lost 4 bases to trimming and J lost 4 bases, with 13 bases between them. Incomplete CDR3 DNA: TGCGCCAGCAGCCGGGACATGGAACTCTATGGC. Translating gives CASSRDMELYG. From start to end, the CDR3 is CASSRDMELYGYTF.

Note on this clone: The CDR3 is cut off 3 residues early in the read; its end comes from the germline J gene. J is TRBJ2-3 and V is TRBV30; the match to TRBD1 covers 9 bases. CDR1 and CDR2 from the germline V gene are GTSNPN and SVGIG (reference sequence). After removal of 4 bases from V and 1 base from J, the junction contained 6 bases not matched to a gene. The CDR3 runs to 15 residues. The DNA read from the CDR3 is TGTGCCTGGACGCCTGGGACAGGGCGCACAGATACG. As protein: CAWTPGTGRTDT. In full, the CDR3 is CAWTPGTGRTDTQYF.

CDR3 DNA (partial): TGTGCCAGCTCACAAGACAGGGGGTCTTCTAATGAG. Protein sequence: CASSQDRGSSNE. The whole CDR3 sequence reads CASSQDRGSSNEQFF. The rearrangement links TRBV18 to TRBJ2-1, with 9 bases lining up with TRBD1. The observed sequence ends 3 residues before the CDR3 terminus, with the missing tail filled in from the germline J gene. The CDR3 covers 15 residues. From germline, CDR1 is KGHSH and CDR2 LQKENI. The junction had 8 bases not matched to a gene; V was cut back by 4 bases and J by 7 bases.

This clone registers medium-sized (0.01 to 0.1%) by frequency. The sequenced fragment ends 3 residues before the CDR3 boundary, so the rest is inferred from the germline J gene. This rearrangement joins TRBV29-1 to TRBJ1-2; 8 nucleotides match TRBD1. Per the germline V gene, CDR1 is SQVTM and CDR2 is ANQGSEA. V lost 4 bases and J lost 5; bases outside the gene matches: 6. The CDR3 spans 13 residues. The sequenced part of the CDR3 DNA is TGCAGCGTTGCCCTCACAGGGGGTTATGGC. Translation: CSVALTGGYG. The complete CDR3 protein is CSVALTGGYGYTF.

A note on this clone: Read data end 3 residues before the CDR3 end; the end is taken from the germline J gene. V and J are TRBV5-4 and TRBJ2-7, with D perhaps matching TRBD2 (6 bases). CDR1 SGHNT and CDR2 YYREEE come from the germline V gene (reference sequence). The length of the CDR3 is 16 residues. V lost 2 bases, J lost 2 bases, and 17 bases lay in between. Incomplete CDR3 DNA: TGTGCCAGCAGCTTAGCTACCGGGACTGGTACCTACGAG. This encodes CASSLATGTGTYE. The CDR3 as a whole reads CASSLATGTGTYEQYF.

For this clone: The sequenced fragment ends 3 residues before the CDR3 boundary, so the rest is inferred from the germline J gene. The chain is built from TRBV4-2 and TRBJ2-7; possibly TRBD2 for D (6 bases). The CDR3 spans 17 residues. CDR1 and CDR2 (germline): LGHNA, YNFKEQ. The ends were cut back, 3 bases at V and 0 bases at J, with 18 bases in the middle. The CDR3 sequence is CASSHVGVRESSYEQYF. The sequenced part of the CDR3 DNA is TGTGCCAGCAGCCATGTTGGGGTGCGGGAAAGCTCCTACGAG.

Turning to this clone: The read ends 3 residues shy of where the CDR3 ends; the end is completed using the germline J gene. V usage is TRBV28 and J usage is TRBJ1-2; D remains unclear. V lost 7 bases and J lost 7, with 16 bases in between. Per germline, CDR1 MDHEN and CDR2 SYDVKM. There are 13 residues in the CDR3. The CDR3 is CASTLTQSAGYTF. The part of the CDR3 DNA that was read is TGTGCCAGCACCCTGACACAATCGGCTGGC.

As regards this clone: With the read ending 3 residues before the CDR3 end, the germline J gene is used to fill in that end. The chain is built from TRBV7-3 and TRBJ2-6; no definite D call. V was cut by 2 bases and J by 4 bases, with 6 bases left in between. This CDR3 is built from 14 residues. Germline CDR1 reads SGHTA; CDR2 reads FQGTGA. CDR3 bases read: TGTGCCAGCAGCTTAGTATCCGGGGCCAACGTC. This gives the protein CASSLVSGANV. The full CDR3 protein reads CASSLVSGANVLTF. The complete variable domain, with remaining parts taken from reference TRBV7-3 and TRBJ2-6, reads GAGVSQTPSNKVTEKGKYVELRCDPISGHTALYWYRQSLGQGPEFLIYFQGTGAADDSGLPNDRFFAVRPEGSVSTLKIQRTERGDSAVYLCASSLVSGANVLTFGAGSRLTVL.

About this clone: The CDR3 goes on 3 residues after the read ends, and that part is filled in from the germline J gene. The V call is TRBV20-1, the J call TRBJ1-1; 8 bases agree with TRBD1. Germline CDR1 is DFQATT and CDR2 is SNEGSKA (reference sequence). Trimming at V came to 4 bases and at J to 4 bases, leaving 8 bases not matched to a gene. The CDR3 is 14 amino acids. Partial CDR3 DNA: TGCAGTGCTACCATGGACAGGGTGGGCACTGAA. It yields the protein CSATMDRVGTE. The CDR3 as a whole reads CSATMDRVGTEAFF.

Worth noting for this clone: The read falls 3 residues short of the CDR3 end, and the missing part is taken from the germline J gene. The rearrangement joins TRBV11-2 to TRBJ2-7, with 8 bases matching TRBD1. CDR3 length: 14 amino acids. The J segment lost 3 bases and the V segment lost 3 bases, leaving 4 bases of the junction unmatched. The germline gives CDR1 SGHAT, CDR2 FQNNGV. The CDR3 sequence is CASSLDRDFYEQYF. The covered CDR3 bases are TGTGCCAGCAGCTTGGACAGGGATTTCTACGAG.